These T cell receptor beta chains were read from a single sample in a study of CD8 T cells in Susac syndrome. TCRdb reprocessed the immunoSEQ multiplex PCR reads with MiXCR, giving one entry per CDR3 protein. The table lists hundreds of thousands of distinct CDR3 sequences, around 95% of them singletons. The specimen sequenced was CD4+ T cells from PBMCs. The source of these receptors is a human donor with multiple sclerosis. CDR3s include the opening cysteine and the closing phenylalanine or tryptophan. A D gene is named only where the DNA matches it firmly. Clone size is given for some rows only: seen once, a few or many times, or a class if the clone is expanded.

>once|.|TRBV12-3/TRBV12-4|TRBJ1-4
TGTGCCAGCAGTCTGGACAGCAAGACTAATGAAAAACTGTTTTTT
CASSLDSKTNEKLFF
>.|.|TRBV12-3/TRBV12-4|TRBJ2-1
TGTGCCAGCAGTTTTCGGGACAACTCCTACAATGAGCAGTTCTTC
CASSFRDNSYNEQFF
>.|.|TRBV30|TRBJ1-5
TGTGCCTGGAGTGGACACCAGGGGAATCAGCCCCAGCATTTT
CAWSGHQGNQPQHF
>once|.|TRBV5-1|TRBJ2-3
TGCGCCAGCAGCCCCGTCCGGGGTCCAGATACGCAGTATTTT
CASSPVRGPDTQYF
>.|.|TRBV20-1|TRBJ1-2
TGCAGTGCTAGACCGACCGAAAACTATGGCTACACCTTC
CSARPTENYGYTF
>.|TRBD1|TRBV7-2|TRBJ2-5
TGTGCCAGCAGCTTACTAGGGGGCCCCCAAGAGACCCAGTACTTC
CASSLLGGPQETQYF
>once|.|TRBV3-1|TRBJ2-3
TGTGCCAGCAGGTATAGCCCGGGACTCGGCACAGATACGCAGTATTTT
CASRYSPGLGTDTQYF
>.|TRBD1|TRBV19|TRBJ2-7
TGTGCCAGCAGGGGGACAGGGGAATTGTCCGAGCAGTACTTC
CASRGTGELSEQYF
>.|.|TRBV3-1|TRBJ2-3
TGTGCCAGCAGCCAAGATGTGTCGGGAGCACCCACAGATACGCAGTATTTT
CASSQDVSGAPTDTQYF
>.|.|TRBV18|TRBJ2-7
TGTGCCAGCTCACCACCCGGTGTCCACGAGCAGTACTTC
CASSPPGVHEQYF
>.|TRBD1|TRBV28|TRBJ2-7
TGTGCCAGCAGTAGCAGACAGGGGGCCGACGAGCAGTACTTC
CASSSRQGADEQYF
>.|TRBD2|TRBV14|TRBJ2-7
TGTGCCAGCAGCCAAGAGATGGGACTAGCGGGGTTCTACGAGCAGTACTTC
CASSQEMGLAGFYEQYF
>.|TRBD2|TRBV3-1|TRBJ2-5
TGTGCCAGCAGCCTTCGACTAGCGGGAGGTCGAGAGACCCAGTACTTC
CASSLRLAGGRETQYF
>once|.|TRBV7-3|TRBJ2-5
TGTGCCAGCAGCTTGGACTATGGCGCGACCCAGTACTTC
CASSLDYGATQYF
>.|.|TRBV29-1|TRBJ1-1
TGCAGCGGGGGGATACAGGCGAGCACTGAAGCTTTCTTT
CSGGIQASTEAFF
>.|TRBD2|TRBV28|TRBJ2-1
TGTGCCAGCACCAGGGGCTGGCGGGGGGGCTCCTACAATGAGCAGTTCTTC
CASTRGWRGGSYNEQFF
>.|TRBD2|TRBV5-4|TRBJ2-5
TGTGCCAGCAGCCCTAGCGGGGGGCCCCAAGAGACCCAGTACTTC
CASSPSGGPQETQYF
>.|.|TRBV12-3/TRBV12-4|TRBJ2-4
TGTGCCAGCCTCCTCGTCAGGACACCGCACGGGGAAAACATTCAGTACTTC
CASLLVRTPHGENIQYF
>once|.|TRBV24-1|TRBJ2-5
TGTGCCACCAGTGATGATGACAGGGAGGCAGAGACCCAGTACTTC
CATSDDDREAETQYF
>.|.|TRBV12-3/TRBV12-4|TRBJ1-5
TGTGCCAGCAGTTTAGGACAGGTGGGAGGTCAGCCCCAGCATTTT
CASSLGQVGGQPQHF
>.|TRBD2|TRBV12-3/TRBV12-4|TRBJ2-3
TGTGCCAGCAGCTTTAGCGGGGGGGCCCGAGATACGCAGTATTTT
CASSFSGGARDTQYF
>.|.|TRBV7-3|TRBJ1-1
TGTGCCAGCGGAAATAGTGGGGCGAACACTGAAGCTTTCTTT
CASGNSGANTEAFF
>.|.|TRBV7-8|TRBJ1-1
TGTGCCAGCAGCTTAGGGGAAGGGATCACTGAAGCTTTCTTT
CASSLGEGITEAFF
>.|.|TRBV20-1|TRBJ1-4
TGCAGTGCCCCTGACAGCCCTAATGAAAAACTGTTTTTT
CSAPDSPNEKLFF
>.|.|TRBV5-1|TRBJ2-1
TGCGCCAGCAGCTCCGGTTTGTCCTCGTACAATGAGCAGTTCTTC
CASSSGLSSYNEQFF
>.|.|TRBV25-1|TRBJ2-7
TGTGCCAGCAATAAAAACAGGGTCGAGCAGTACTTC
CASNKNRVEQYF
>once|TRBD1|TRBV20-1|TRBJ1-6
TGCAGTGCTTACAGACAGGGGGCGTCGTCACCCCTCCACTTT
CSAYRQGASSPLHF
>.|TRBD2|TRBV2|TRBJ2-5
TGTGCCAGTGATAGAGCGGGAGGATCCACCCAGTACTTC
CASDRAGGSTQYF
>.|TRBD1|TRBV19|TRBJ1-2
TGTGCCATAGGGGACAGAACTAACTATGGCTACACCTTC
CAIGDRTNYGYTF
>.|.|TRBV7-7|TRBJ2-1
TGTGCTAGCAGCTTGGCCAGGCTCGATGAGCAGTTCTTC
CASSLARLDEQFF
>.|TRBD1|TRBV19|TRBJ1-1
TGTGCCAGTAGTGCCCGAGCGGGACAGTGGAACACTGAAGCTTTCTTT
CASSARAGQWNTEAFF
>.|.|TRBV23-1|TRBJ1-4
TGCGCCAGCACCCCAAGCAAGAGGGGCCCTAATGAAAAACTGTTTTTT
CASTPSKRGPNEKLFF
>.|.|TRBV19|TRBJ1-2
TGTGCCAGCAGGGACTTAGGGGGCTACACCTTC
CASRDLGGYTF
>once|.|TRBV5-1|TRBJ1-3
TGCGCCAGCAGCTTGGGAGGGCACACCTCTGGAAACACCATATATTTT
CASSLGGHTSGNTIYF
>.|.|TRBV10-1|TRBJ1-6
TGCGCCAGCAGTGAGAGGGGTAATCTTGCCCTCCACTTT
CASSERGNLALHF
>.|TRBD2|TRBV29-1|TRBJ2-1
TGCAGCGGTCGGCCTAGCGGCTACAATGAGCAGTTCTTC
CSGRPSGYNEQFF
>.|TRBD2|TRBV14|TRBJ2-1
TGTGCCAGCAGCCAAGGGTTGCGTCGCGGGAGGGCCGCCTACAATGAGCAGTTCTTC
CASSQGLRRGRAAYNEQFF
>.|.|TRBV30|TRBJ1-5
TGTGCCTGGAGCGTTGCAGGGGGCAATCAGCCCCAGCATTTT
CAWSVAGGNQPQHF
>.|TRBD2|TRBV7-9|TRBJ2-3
TGTGCCAGCAGTCGCCTTAGCGGGAGTGGCACAGATACGCAGTATTTT
CASSRLSGSGTDTQYF
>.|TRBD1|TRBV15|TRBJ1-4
TGTGCCACCAGCAGAGGGACAGGCGGGCGTCTGTTTTTT
CATSRGTGGRLFF
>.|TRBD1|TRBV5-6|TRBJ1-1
TGTGCCAGCAGCCGTGGGCCGGGACAGAGAAACACTGAAGCTTTCTTT
CASSRGPGQRNTEAFF
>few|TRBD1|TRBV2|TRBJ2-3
TGTGCCAGCAGGGGACAGGGCACAGATACGCAGTATTTT
CASRGQGTDTQYF
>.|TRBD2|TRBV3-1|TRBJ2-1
TGTGCCAGCAGCCAAGTACTAGCGCCCAACAATGAGCAGTTCTTC
CASSQVLAPNNEQFF
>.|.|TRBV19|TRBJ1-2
TGTGCCAGTAGTATAAGGGGATTCAGCGACTATGGCTACACCTTC
CASSIRGFSDYGYTF
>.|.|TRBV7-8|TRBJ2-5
TGTGCCAGCAGCCTGGGACGGTTTATGGGGACCCAGTACTTC
CASSLGRFMGTQYF
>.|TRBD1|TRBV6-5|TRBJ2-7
TGTGCCAGCAGCCCTGACAGGGGGCCTCCCTACGAGCAGTACTTC
CASSPDRGPPYEQYF
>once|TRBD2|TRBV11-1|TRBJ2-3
TGTGCCAGCAGCCCCCACAGGGGGCGCGGGACTAGCGGACTTCACCTCACAGATACGCAGTATTTT
CASSPHRGRGTSGLHLTDTQYF
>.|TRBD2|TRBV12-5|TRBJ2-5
TGTGCTAGTGGTTTGCCGACTAGCGGGAGGGCTGGGACCCAGTACTTC
CASGLPTSGRAGTQYF
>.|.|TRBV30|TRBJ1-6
TGTGCCTGGAGTTCCGGGACGGGAGAAAATTCACCCCTCCACTTT
CAWSSGTGENSPLHF
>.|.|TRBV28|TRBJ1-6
TGTGCCAGCAGTGGGGTGGGGGGGACCCATAATTCACCCCTCCACTTT
CASSGVGGTHNSPLHF
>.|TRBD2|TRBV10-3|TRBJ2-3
TGTGCCATCAGCGGACTAGCGGGAGGAGGAAATACGCAGTATTTT
CAISGLAGGGNTQYF
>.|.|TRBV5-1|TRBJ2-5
TGCGCCAGCAGCTTCTTTTGGGGGACTGGAGAGACCCAGTACTTC
CASSFFWGTGETQYF
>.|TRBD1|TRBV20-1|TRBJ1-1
TGCAGTGCTAGTAAAAGGACAGGGGACACTGAAGCTTTCTTT
CSASKRTGDTEAFF
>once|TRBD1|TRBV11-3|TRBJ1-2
TGTGCCAGCAGCCCGACAGGGGGCAATGGCTACACCTTC
CASSPTGGNGYTF